Listed here is a single T cell receptor (beta chain). Germline-derived CDR1 and CDR2 are MNHNY and SVGAGI (reference sequence). The trim removed 4 bases at V and 2 bases at J, leaving 6 bases unmatched. The CDR3 runs 15 residues. The data were obtained in a study of blood T cell repertoires in COVID-19. About the study: From T cells, B-cell-depleted T cells, or PBMCs came the material, which was cDNA or gDNA.

Clones were sequenced by immunoSEQ multiplex PCR, and TCRdb holds only the in-frame ones, with some missing. There are tens of thousands of clones in the sample; approximately 83% occur only once, and under 20% lies in the top ten. This chain connects TRBV6-6 to TRBJ2-7; 9 bases agree with TRBD2. The clonotype comes from a woman aged 55-69 years with active COVID-19. The sequencing sample was made of peripheral blood. Here the CDR3 DNA reads TGTGCCAGCAGTTCCGCGGGGGGGGTGACCTACGAGCAGTACTTC. Amino acid sequence: CASSSAGGVTYEQYF.